This entry is about one T cell receptor (beta chain). This receptor's antigen is unknown. The record has no base qualities; no much larger clone is one base away. The entry originates in a study of identical twins (dated by TCRdb to the mid-2010s). For context, the study as a whole: To test whether fetal clonotypes persist, the study used deep sequencing on TCR alpha and beta repertoires from monozygotic twins, unrelated adults of various ages, and cord blood. Replicate twin experiments were performed at different times using different library preparation protocols to rule out contamination.

The library relied on 5' RACE. TCRdb lists the instrument as Illumina HiSeq 2000. Template switching introduced a universal primer binding site; the final cDNA contained a unique molecular identifier, enabling accurate counting of TCR cDNA molecules. Specific primers in the conserved constant-segment region were used to synthesize first-strand cDNA for TCR alpha and beta chains. To control for contamination, every cDNA library was double barcoded, receiving both a SMART-Mk sample barcode and Illumina barcodes. TruSeq adapter sequences, together with Illumina sample barcodes, were added in two successive PCR steps. The TCR alpha and beta cDNA libraries were sequenced on the Illumina HiSeq platform using custom primers. The authors' analysis ran thus. MiGEC was used to process raw reads and extract unique molecular identifiers, and MiXCR was used to find CDR3 positions. Recombination models were inferred per individual with the repgenHMM and IGoR tools using an EM algorithm. Shared clonotypes were analyzed with the tcR package in R, and sharing was normalized by the product of cloneset sizes. To study raw recombination free of thymic and clonal selection effects, out-of-frame nonproductive sequences were analyzed. TCRdb ran its own pipeline on the public reads, namely fastp trimming at Q25 and MiXCR clone calling, and kept in-frame beta chains. A single entry per CDR3 protein holds the most common genes and DNA from its merged rows. The V and J calls follow TCRdb's processing rather than the paper's. The sample table records 600,000 to 850,000 distinct CDR3 sequences; about 20% of these occur just once. The ten largest make up around 14% of the sample.

Only healthy Caucasian donors were included. The twin cohort consisted of three pairs of female monozygotic twins, all aged about 18 to 29 years. Peripheral blood mononuclear cells were used as the source from which RNA for TCR libraries was isolated. What the study reported, not specific to this receptor: Conclusions relied on cross-sectional statistical analysis, since the same donors could not be followed over many years. Abundant cord blood beta clonotypes had fewer insertions, young adult naive repertoires showed a similar but weaker trend, and memory repertoires showed no such trend. Compared with coincidental sharing between unrelated individuals, an excess of low generation-probability sequences was observed among out-of-frame TCR alpha sequences shared between twins. Out-of-frame TCR alpha sharing in monozygotic twins was systematically underestimated by recombination models, whereas sharing between unrelated individuals was in agreement with the recombination models. A weaker excess of twin sharing was found in beta out-of-frame sequences because the signal-to-noise ratio was lowered by fewer shared sequences. Invariant T cells such as MAIT and iNKT could partly confound zero-insertion analyses, although diverse VJ usage argued against such confounding for most clonotypes.

Reading from cysteine to phenylalanine, the CDR3 counts 13 amino acids. Only the CDR3 DNA stays, 39 bases, in frame from base 1. V is cut by 8 bases and J by 1 base, and the space between the germline ends is 11 bases. The same sample was also used in a study of T cells expressing NK-cell markers. As described in the second report: In sorted CD3+CD56+NKG2C+, CD3+CD56+NKG2C- and CD3+CD56-NKG2C+ T-cell subsets from 7 to 9 donors, TCR beta-chain repertoires were profiled. Among the eight sequenced donors, seven were HCMV-seropositive and one was HCMV-seronegative. To restrict sorting to alphabetaTCR-expressing T cells, an anti-gammadeltaTCR antibody was added in several experiments. For roughly six donors, the dominant CD3+CD56+NKG2C+ clonotypes were among the top 10 CD8+ clonotypes and accounted for roughly 1.0-8% of CD8+ T cells. Those dominant clonotypes were again the most abundant among CD3+CD56-NKG2C+ cells in a few donors, at about 25-65%. Whether the expanded NKG2C-expressing T cell clones were specific for HCMV antigens was left unclear. The eight sequenced donors were randomly selected healthy volunteers, three men and five women. A commercial ELISA kit detecting HCMV-specific IgG in serum was used to determine HCMV serostatus. Bulk peripheral blood T-cell repertoires were additionally sequenced from unsorted PBMC for six donors. MIGEC was used to demultiplex reads and group the reads by UMI, and MiTCR was used to assemble and quantify clonotypes. To exclude erroneous sequences, any TCR cDNA sequence not supported by at least two reads was discarded. Downstream repertoire analysis used the tcR package, and clonotypes were matched across fractions by CDR3 nucleotide sequence plus V segment. VDJmatch was used to annotate antigen specificity against VDJdb, with one amino acid substitution in CDR3 permitted.

The TCR originated in a woman in her late teens or twenties in good health. Sequencing was performed on PBMCs. The chain employs TRBV12-3 or TRBV12-4 and TRBJ1-1; TRBD1 is possibly the D segment (5 matching bases). In nucleotides, the sequence is TGTGCCAGCGTCGCCAGGGCGAACACTGAAGCTTTCTTT. Its product reads: CASVARANTEAFF.